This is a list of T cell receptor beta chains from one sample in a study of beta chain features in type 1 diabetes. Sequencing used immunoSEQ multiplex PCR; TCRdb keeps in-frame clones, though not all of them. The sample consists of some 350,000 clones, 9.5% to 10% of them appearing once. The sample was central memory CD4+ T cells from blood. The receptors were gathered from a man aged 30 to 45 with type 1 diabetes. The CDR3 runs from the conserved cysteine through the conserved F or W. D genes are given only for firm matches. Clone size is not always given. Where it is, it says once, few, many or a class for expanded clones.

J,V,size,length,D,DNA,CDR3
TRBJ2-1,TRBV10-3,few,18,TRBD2,TGTGCCATCAGTGAGTGGACTAGCGGGAGTTACTCCTACAATGAGCAGTTCTTC,CAISEWTSGSYSYNEQFF
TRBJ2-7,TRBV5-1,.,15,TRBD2,TGCGCCAGCAGCATTAGCGGGGACACTTTTTACGAGCAGTACTTC,CASSISGDTFYEQYF
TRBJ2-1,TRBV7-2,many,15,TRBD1,TGTGCCAGCAGCTTAGCTTGGGACAGAGCAAATGAGCAGTTCTTC,CASSLAWDRANEQFF
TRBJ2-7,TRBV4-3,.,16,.,TGCGCCAGCAGCCAAGATCGGGGACGGAGTTACTACGAGCAGTACTTC,CASSQDRGRSYYEQYF
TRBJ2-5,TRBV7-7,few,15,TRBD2,TGTGCCAGCAGCTTGGGCCTAGCGGGAGCGGAGACCCAGTACTTC,CASSLGLAGAETQYF
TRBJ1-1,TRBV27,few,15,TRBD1,TGTGCCAGCAGACCTATACAGGGGGCGAACACTGAAGCTTTCTTT,CASRPIQGANTEAFF
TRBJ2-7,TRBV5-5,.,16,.,TGTGCCAGCAGCCCGGGACCGCCGAGGGCAACCTACGAGCAGTACTTC,CASSPGPPRATYEQYF
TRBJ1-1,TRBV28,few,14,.,TGTGCCAGCGTGGAAGGGCTGGGGAACACTGAAGCTTTCTTT,CASVEGLGNTEAFF
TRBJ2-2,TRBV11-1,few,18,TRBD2,TGTGCCAGCAGCTTAGATCAGGGAGGGAGTGGAAACACCGGGGAGCTGTTTTTT,CASSLDQGGSGNTGELFF
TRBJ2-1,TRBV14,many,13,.,TGTGCCAGCAGCCCCGGACGGTACAATGAGCAGTTCTTC,CASSPGRYNEQFF
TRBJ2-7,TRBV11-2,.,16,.,TGTGCCAGCAGCCAACCCCCGGCAGGCACCTCTGGCGAGCAGTACTTC,CASSQPPAGTSGEQYF
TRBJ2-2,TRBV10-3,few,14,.,TGTGCCAGCGGCGGGACCGCGAACACCGGGGAGCTGTTTTTT,CASGGTANTGELFF
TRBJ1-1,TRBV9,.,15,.,TGTGCCAGCAGCCCGATGGGAGCAATGAACACTGAAGCTTTCTTT,CASSPMGAMNTEAFF
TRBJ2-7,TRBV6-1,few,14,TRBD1,TGTGCCAGCAGCTACGACAGGGGGTCGGGGGAGCAGTACTTC,CASSYDRGSGEQYF
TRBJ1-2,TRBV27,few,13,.,TGTGCCAGCAGTCCCGACATAAACTATGGCTACACCTTC,CASSPDINYGYTF
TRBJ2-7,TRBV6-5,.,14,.,TGTGCCAGCAGTGGAGGGCAGAGCCTCTACGAGCAGTACTTC,CASSGGQSLYEQYF
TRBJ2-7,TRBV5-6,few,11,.,TGTGCCAGCAGCAGCAGCTACGAGCAGTACTTC,CASSSSYEQYF
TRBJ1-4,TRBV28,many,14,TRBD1,TGTGCCAGCACCCTGACAGGGGTTAATGAAAAACTGTTTTTT,CASTLTGVNEKLFF
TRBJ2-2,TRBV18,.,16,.,TGTGCCAGCTCGCCCCAGTCCCAGGGCGCCACCGGGGAGCTGTTTTTT,CASSPQSQGATGELFF
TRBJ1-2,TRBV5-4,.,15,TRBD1,TGTGCCAGCAGCTCTGGACAGGGCTATATCTATGGCTACACCTTC,CASSSGQGYIYGYTF
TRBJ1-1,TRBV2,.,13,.,TGTGCCACAATCGGCGTGCAGAACACTGAAGCTTTCTTT,CATIGVQNTEAFF
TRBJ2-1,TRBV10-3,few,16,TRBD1,TGTGCCACCAAGAGGACCGGGACAGACTTCTACAATGAGCAGTTCTTC,CATKRTGTDFYNEQFF
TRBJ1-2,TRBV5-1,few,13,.,TGCGCCAGCAGCTTGGACAGTATCTATGGCTACACCTTC,CASSLDSIYGYTF
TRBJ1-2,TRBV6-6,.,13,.,TGTGCCAGCAGGATGTCCAGAGGGGATGGCTACACCTTC,CASRMSRGDGYTF
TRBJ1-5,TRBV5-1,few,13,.,TGCGCCAGCAGCTTGGGGGCCGAGGAGCCCCAGCATTTT,CASSLGAEEPQHF